These 21 T cell receptor beta chains were sequenced from one sample in a study of lymphopenia after photon versus proton radiotherapy. Assay: immunoSEQ multiplex PCR; the TCRdb copy retains only in-frame clones and omits some. This table holds approximately 71,000 clones, approximately 91% found once. This specimen was peripheral blood, taken from a patient treated with photon-based radiotherapy. The receptors were gathered from a woman aged 70 to 79 with pancreatic cancer.

The rearrangement links TRBV6-5 to TRBJ2-7; D is undetermined. Germline CDR1 and CDR2: MNHEY and SVGAGI. V was pared by 5 bases and J by 2 bases, with 4 bases between. The CDR3 loop spans 11 amino acids. This CDR3 is CASSATYEQYF. In DNA, the CDR3 is TGTGCCAGCAGTGCAACCTACGAGCAGTACTTC.

The rearrangement joins TRBV11-1 to TRBJ2-7; tentatively, D is TRBD1 or TRBD2 (5 bases each). V lost 0 bases, J lost 6 bases, and 18 bases lay in between. The CDR3 is made up of 16 amino acids. Germline CDR1 is SGHAT and CDR2 is FQDESV (reference sequence). The CDR3 sequence is CASSLAEATRGREQYF. Written as DNA, the CDR3 is TGTGCCAGCAGCTTAGCGGAGGCAACCCGGGGACGCGAGCAGTACTTC.

This chain uses TRBV5-6 with TRBJ2-2; 14 nucleotides align to TRBD2. V shed 3 bases, J shed 4 bases, and the junction held 5 bases outside the gene matches. The germline V gene encodes CDR1 SGHDT and CDR2 YYEEEE. CDR3 length: 17 amino acids. This CDR3 reads CASSWGLAGDATGELFF. The CDR3 nucleotides are TGTGCCAGCAGCTGGGGACTAGCGGGAGATGCCACCGGGGAGCTGTTTTTT.

This chain connects TRBV6-5 to TRBJ2-3, with 7 bases matching TRBD1. The CDR3 covers 15 residues. Unmatched junction bases numbered 7, after V lost 7 bases and J lost 0 bases. CDR1 and CDR2 from the germline V gene are MNHEY and SVGAGI. CDR3 nucleotides: TGTGCCAGCACTTCCGGGACAGTGAGCACAGATACGCAGTATTTT. Encoded protein: CASTSGTVSTDTQYF.

This rearrangement joins TRBV7-2 to TRBJ1-3, with a weak D call TRBD1 (6 bases). Trimming shortened V by 5 bases and J by 4 bases, and 15 bases separated the two germline ends. CDR1 and CDR2 (germline): SGHTA, FQGNSA. The CDR3 has 15 amino acids. The CDR3 spells CASSPARGAGNTIYF. The CDR3 nucleotides are TGTGCCAGCAGCCCAGCGCGGGGGGCAGGAAACACCATATATTTT.

The chain uses TRBV13 and TRBJ2-1; tentative D call: TRBD2 (6 bases). CDR3 length equals 15 residues. Germline CDR1 and CDR2: PRHDT and FYEKMQ (reference sequence). V dropped 3 bases and J dropped 6 bases, with 15 bases sitting between them. CDR3 residues: CASSFGSIPSNEQFF. The CDR3 DNA follows: TGTGCCAGCAGCTTCGGGAGCATACCAAGCAATGAGCAGTTCTTC.

The rearrangement uses TRBV14 and TRBJ2-3; D call uncertain. The germline CDR1 and CDR2 sequences are SGHDN and FVKESK. The CDR3 consists of 14 residues. The V end was cut by 4 bases, the J end by 1 base, with 9 bases between. The CDR3 loop reads CASSPFSGTDTQYF. For the CDR3, the DNA is TGTGCCAGCAGCCCTTTTTCTGGCACAGATACGCAGTATTTT.

The chain employs TRBV7-2 and TRBJ2-5; D might be TRBD1 (5 bases). The length of the CDR3 is 13 residues. The V end lost 3 bases, the J end lost 5 bases, and 10 bases lay between the germline ends. The germline CDR1 and CDR2 sequences are SGHTA and FQGNSA. The CDR3 protein is CASSFQGTETQYF. CDR3 DNA sequence: TGTGCCAGCAGCTTTCAGGGTACGGAGACCCAGTACTTC.

The rearrangement uses TRBV6-1 and TRBJ1-2; D is uncertain. The CDR3 totals 15 residues. Trimming cost V 2 bases and J 1 base, with 11 bases left between them. Germline assignment: CDR1 MNHNS and CDR2 SASEGT. CDR3 nucleotides: TGTGCCAGCAGTGAAAACTACAGCTTTAACTATGGCTACACCTTC. As protein: CASSENYSFNYGYTF.

The J gene is TRBJ1-5, the V gene TRBV19; D remains ambiguous. Germline V CDR1 and CDR2: LNHDA, SQIVND (reference sequence). Trimming stripped 7 bases from V and 7 bases from J, with 17 bases between. The CDR3 covers 14 residues. The CDR3 loop reads CASIPRVGGQPQHF. The CDR3 nucleotides are TGTGCCAGTATCCCCCGTGTCGGAGGGCAGCCCCAGCATTTT.

V is TRBV5-8 and J is TRBJ2-7; unclear D gene. Germline CDR1 is SGHTS and CDR2 is YDEGEE. Trimming took 0 bases from V and 3 from J, leaving 1 base between them. There are 11 residues in the CDR3. This CDR3 reads CASSLVYEQYF. DNA for the CDR3: TGTGCCAGCAGCTTGGTCTACGAGCAGTACTTC.

V gene TRBV6-5 combines with J gene TRBJ2-7, with 7 bases fitting TRBD1. CDR1 is MNHEY, CDR2 SVGAGI, per germline. Trimming at V came to 1 base and at J to 3 bases, leaving 6 bases not matched to a gene. This CDR3 is built from 15 residues. CDR3 sequence (DNA): TGTGCCAGCAGTTACTTCCCGGACAGGAGCTACGAGCAGTACTTC. It is translated as CASSYFPDRSYEQYF.

The chain carries TRBV4-2 and TRBJ1-6; 8 nucleotides align to TRBD1. Germline V CDR1 and CDR2: LGHNA, YNFKEQ. J lost 0 bases, V lost 3 bases, and 7 bases had no gene match. The CDR3 spans 18 residues. The chain's CDR3 is CASSHGTGGSSYNSPLHF. The CDR3 nucleotides read TGTGCCAGCAGCCACGGGACAGGAGGTAGCTCCTATAATTCACCCCTCCACTTT.

This rearrangement joins TRBV18 to TRBJ2-5, with D perhaps TRBD1 (6 bases). CDR1 KGHSH and CDR2 LQKENI come from the germline V gene. The V end was cut by 2 bases, the J end by 5 bases, with 15 bases between. The CDR3 extends over 15 amino acids. This CDR3 is CASSPEGVTGETQYF. The CDR3 DNA sequence: TGTGCCAGCTCACCAGAGGGGGTTACCGGGGAGACCCAGTACTTC.

This sequence joins TRBV19 and TRBJ1-1; unclear D gene. V shed 10 bases and J shed 4 bases, with 19 bases lying between them. The germline V gene has CDR1 LNHDA and CDR2 SQIVND (reference sequence). The CDR3 loop spans 14 amino acids. CDR3 DNA: TGTGCCACCGAAGAGGGCGGCCCGGGCACTGAAGCTTTCTTT. Its protein product is CATEEGGPGTEAFF. Supplemented by reference TRBV19 and TRBJ1-1, the full variable domain reads DGGITQSPKYLFRKEGQNVTLSCEQNLNHDAMYWYRQDPGQGLRLIYYSQIVNDFQKGDIAEGYSVSREKKESFPLTVTSAQKNPTAFYLCATEEGGPGTEAFFGQGTRLTVV.

The V call is TRBV19, the J call TRBJ2-3, with TRBD2 as a possible D gene (5 bases). The CDR3 spans 15 residues. Germline V gene data show CDR1 as LNHDA and CDR2 as SQIVND (reference sequence). V was cut by 1 base and J by 5 bases, with 13 bases left in between. The CDR3 region has the DNA TGTGCCAGTAGTATAGGGGCCGGCAGCGGAGATACGCAGTATTTT. Translating gives CASSIGAGSGDTQYF.

The rearrangement uses TRBV7-2 and TRBJ2-3; D not certain. Germline-derived CDR1 and CDR2 are SGHTA and FQGNSA. V dropped 3 bases and J dropped 0 bases, with 13 bases sitting between them. The CDR3 runs to 16 residues. The CDR3 protein is CASSFLRAASTDTQYF. CDR3 nucleotide sequence: TGTGCCAGCAGCTTCCTCCGGGCCGCGAGCACAGATACGCAGTATTTT.

CDR3 bases: TGCGCCAGCAGCTTGGATAACACCGGGGAGCTGTTTTTT. It codes for CASSLDNTGELFF. The V call is TRBV5-1, the J call TRBJ2-2, with no clear D. Deletions cut 0 bases from V and 2 bases from J, with 2 bases between. Germline-derived CDR1 and CDR2 are SGHRS and YFSETQ. The CDR3 loop spans 13 amino acids.

The V call is TRBV7-2, the J call TRBJ2-1; the match to TRBD2 covers 7 bases. CDR1 is SGHTA, CDR2 FQGNSA, per germline. The junction had 15 bases not matched to a gene; V was cut back by 5 bases and J by 8 bases. This CDR3 contains 16 residues. The CDR3 DNA is TGTGCCAGCAGCACCCAGATGGCGGGAGACAGCGATGAGCAGTTCTTC. It translates to CASSTQMAGDSDEQFF.

CDR3 residues: CASSSDRGANEKLFF. The CDR3 region has the DNA TGTGCCAGCAGCTCGGACAGGGGCGCCAATGAAAAACTGTTTTTT. This chain links TRBV7-8 with TRBJ1-4; TRBD1 aligns across 9 bases. V shed 4 bases, J shed 5 bases, and the junction held 5 bases outside the gene matches. Looked up from germline, CDR1 is SGHVS and CDR2 is FQNEAQ. This CDR3 is 15 amino acids long.

The chain is built from TRBV10-3 and TRBJ2-3; TRBD2 might be the D (6 bases). CDR3 length: 16 residues. The germline V gene has CDR1 ENHRY and CDR2 SYGVKD. V was shortened by 6 bases and J by 2 bases, with 18 bases between the two germline ends. The CDR3 here is CAIRGRDSRITDTQYF. The CDR3 region has the DNA TGTGCCATCAGAGGACGGGACTCGCGGATCACAGATACGCAGTATTTT.